The rows below give T cell receptor beta chains drawn from one sample of a study of beta chain features in type 1 diabetes. TCRdb keeps only in-frame clones here, not all; method: immunoSEQ multiplex PCR. This sample has approximately 100,000 clones; approximately 37% occur once, and the top ten carry more than 0.06%. Sequenced input: stem cell memory CD4+ T cells from blood. These TCRs come from a woman aged 18-29 years in good health. The CDR3 runs from the conserved cysteine through the conserved F or W. D genes are given only for firm matches. Some rows mark clone size as missing; the rest say once, few, many or name a class of expanded clone.

D: NA
size: NA
V: TRBV7-9
J: TRBJ2-3
DNA: TGTGCCAGCAGCTTAGGGACAGTTCGCGATACGCAGTATTTT
CDR3: CASSLGTVRDTQYF

D: NA
size: few
V: TRBV14
J: TRBJ2-7
DNA: TGTGCCAGCAGCCCCTGGGGGCAGGAACCCTACGAGCAGTACTTC
CDR3: CASSPWGQEPYEQYF

D: TRBD2
size: NA
V: TRBV14
J: TRBJ2-1
DNA: TGTGCCAGCAGCCGGACTAGCGGGAGGAGCTCCTACAATGAGCAGTTCTTC
CDR3: CASSRTSGRSSYNEQFF

D: NA
size: NA
V: TRBV5-1
J: TRBJ1-5
DNA: TGCGCCAGCAGCTTTGGACTTAATCAGCCCCAGCATTTT
CDR3: CASSFGLNQPQHF

D: TRBD1
size: NA
V: TRBV15
J: TRBJ2-3
DNA: TGTGCCACCAGCAGAGCTGGGACAGGGGGTGATACGCAGTATTTT
CDR3: CATSRAGTGGDTQYF

D: NA
size: NA
V: TRBV7-9
J: TRBJ2-7
DNA: TGTGCCAGCAGCCTAGACATCGGGGAGCAGTACTTC
CDR3: CASSLDIGEQYF

D: TRBD2
size: NA
V: TRBV7-2
J: TRBJ2-2
DNA: TGTGCCAGCAGCTTAGCTAGCGGGAGGCCCGGGGAGCTGTTTTTT
CDR3: CASSLASGRPGELFF

D: TRBD1
size: NA
V: TRBV30
J: TRBJ2-7
DNA: TGTGCCTGGAGTCTCAGGGGGCGCGGCGAGCAGTACTTC
CDR3: CAWSLRGRGEQYF

D: NA
size: NA
V: TRBV5-1
J: TRBJ1-1
DNA: TGCGCCAGCAGCTTGGCCATTCCATACAGTGAAGCTTTCTTT
CDR3: CASSLAIPYSEAFF

D: TRBD1
size: NA
V: TRBV7-2
J: TRBJ1-5
DNA: TGTGCCAGCAGCTCCGACAGGGATCAGCCCCAGCATTTT
CDR3: CASSSDRDQPQHF

D: TRBD1
size: NA
V: TRBV27
J: TRBJ2-7
DNA: TGTGCCAGCAAGGGACAGGGGGCCTACGAGCAGTACTTC
CDR3: CASKGQGAYEQYF

D: NA
size: NA
V: TRBV14
J: TRBJ2-3
DNA: TGTGCCAGCAGCCAAGATGAGCGGACCCGAACAGATACGCAGTATTTT
CDR3: CASSQDERTRTDTQYF

D: NA
size: NA
V: TRBV7-8
J: TRBJ2-3
DNA: TGTGCCAGCAGCTTAGACATATCCCGGGTTGGTACGCAGTATTTT
CDR3: CASSLDISRVGTQYF

D: NA
size: once
V: TRBV6-4
J: TRBJ1-2
DNA: TGTGCCAGCAGTAGAATACAGGGAACGGGAGGCTACACCTTC
CDR3: CASSRIQGTGGYTF

D: NA
size: NA
V: TRBV18
J: TRBJ1-5
DNA: TGTGCCAGCTCACCCAAACAGACAGATCAGCCCCAGCATTTT
CDR3: CASSPKQTDQPQHF

D: TRBD1
size: NA
V: TRBV10-2
J: TRBJ1-5
DNA: TGCGCCAGCAGCGGGACAGCGAATCAGCCCCAGCATTTT
CDR3: CASSGTANQPQHF

D: NA
size: NA
V: TRBV5-1
J: TRBJ2-1
DNA: TGCGCCAGCAGCTTGGACAGGGTCGCAGGTTACAATGAGCAGTTCTTC
CDR3: CASSLDRVAGYNEQFF

D: TRBD1
size: NA
V: TRBV7-2
J: TRBJ1-2
DNA: TGTGCCAGCAGCTCGACAGGGAACTATGGCTACACCTTC
CDR3: CASSSTGNYGYTF

D: NA
size: NA
V: TRBV7-2
J: TRBJ2-1
DNA: TGTGCCAGCAGCCCGATCGGACTGTACAATGAGCAGTTCTTC
CDR3: CASSPIGLYNEQFF

D: TRBD1
size: NA
V: TRBV28
J: TRBJ1-2
DNA: TGTGCCAGCAGTTTATATTTTGCGGACAGGGGTTATGGCTACACCTTC
CDR3: CASSLYFADRGYGYTF

D: TRBD2
size: NA
V: TRBV27
J: TRBJ2-2
DNA: TGTGCCAGCAGTGCTTCTAGCGGGAGCCGAACCGGGGAGCTGTTTTTT
CDR3: CASSASSGSRTGELFF

D: NA
size: NA
V: TRBV30
J: TRBJ2-7
DNA: TGTGCCTGGAGTAAGGCGGGAATGTACGAGCAGTACTTC
CDR3: CAWSKAGMYEQYF

D: NA
size: few
V: TRBV7-2
J: TRBJ2-7
DNA: TGTGCCAGCAGCCCCAGCGGGTACGAGCAGTACTTC
CDR3: CASSPSGYEQYF

D: NA
size: few
V: TRBV4-1
J: TRBJ1-1
DNA: TGCGCCAGCAGCCAAGAGCGACGGTACAGTTTGAACACTGAAGCTTTCTTT
CDR3: CASSQERRYSLNTEAFF

D: NA
size: NA
V: TRBV10-3
J: TRBJ2-5
DNA: TGTGCCATCAGTGAGGGCCAGCGCCAAGAGACCCAGTACTTC
CDR3: CAISEGQRQETQYF

D: NA
size: NA
V: TRBV25-1
J: TRBJ2-7
DNA: TGTGCCAGCAGTGAATATAGGAATAGCGGAGCCCCTCCTAGGTACTTC
CDR3: CASSEYRNSGAPPRYF

D: TRBD2
size: once
V: TRBV7-9
J: TRBJ2-3
DNA: TGTGCCAGCAGCTTAGGCCCCCGACTAGCGGGGGACACAGATACGCAGTATTTT
CDR3: CASSLGPRLAGDTDTQYF

D: NA
size: NA
V: TRBV4-3
J: TRBJ2-5
DNA: TGCGCCAGCAGCCAAGAAAGTGGCCTGGCCCAGTACTTC
CDR3: CASSQESGLAQYF

D: TRBD2
size: few
V: TRBV6-6
J: TRBJ2-6
DNA: TGTGCCAGCACCTGGGGGGGAAGGGGGGCCAACGTCCTGACTTTC
CDR3: CASTWGGRGANVLTF

D: NA
size: few
V: TRBV28
J: TRBJ2-1
DNA: TGTGCCAGCAGTTTGGCCCGGGGATGGAATGAGCAGTTCTTC
CDR3: CASSLARGWNEQFF

D: NA
size: few
V: TRBV27
J: TRBJ2-7
DNA: TGTGCCAGCATAAGTTGGGGGAGGCCAAACTACGAGCAGTACTTC
CDR3: CASISWGRPNYEQYF

D: TRBD2
size: NA
V: TRBV7-8
J: TRBJ2-1
DNA: TGTGCCAGCAGCCTCAGACGACTAGCGGGAGGCCCCTACAATGAGCAGTTCTTC
CDR3: CASSLRRLAGGPYNEQFF

D: TRBD2
size: NA
V: TRBV27
J: TRBJ2-3
DNA: TGTGCCAGCAGTTTATGGCGGGGGACGACCTTTACGCAGTATTTT
CDR3: CASSLWRGTTFTQYF

D: NA
size: NA
V: TRBV7-2
J: TRBJ2-7
DNA: TGTGCCAGCAGCGTCGTGCAGGGGATAAGCAACGAGCAGTACTTC
CDR3: CASSVVQGISNEQYF

D: NA
size: NA
V: TRBV28
J: TRBJ1-5
DNA: TGTGCCAGCAGTTCGATACATAATCAGCCCCAGCATTTT
CDR3: CASSSIHNQPQHF

D: NA
size: NA
V: TRBV6-1
J: TRBJ1-5
DNA: TGTGCCAGCAGTCCCTTTGGGAGTAGCAATCAGCCCCAGCATTTT
CDR3: CASSPFGSSNQPQHF

D: NA
size: NA
V: TRBV10-2
J: TRBJ2-1
DNA: TGCGCCAGCAGGTTTCGTAGCAATGAGCAGTTCTTC
CDR3: CASRFRSNEQFF

D: TRBD1
size: few
V: TRBV4-3
J: TRBJ1-2
DNA: TGCGCCAGCAGCCAAGCAGGGGGCTATGGCTACACCTTC
CDR3: CASSQAGGYGYTF

D: TRBD1
size: NA
V: TRBV19
J: TRBJ1-5
DNA: TGTGCCAGTAGTGCGATGGACAGGGGTAACAATCAGCCCCAGCATTTT
CDR3: CASSAMDRGNNQPQHF

D: TRBD2
size: NA
V: TRBV9
J: TRBJ2-1
DNA: TGTGCCAGCAGCTTGGGGCTAGCGGTGAACAATGAGCAGTTCTTC
CDR3: CASSLGLAVNNEQFF

D: NA
size: few
V: TRBV30
J: TRBJ2-2
DNA: TGTGCCTGGAGTCGGGTCAGGGACACCGGGGAGCTGTTTTTT
CDR3: CAWSRVRDTGELFF

D: TRBD1
size: NA
V: TRBV28
J: TRBJ2-2
DNA: TGTGCCAGCAGTTTAAGGGGACAGGGCTTACCCGGGGAGCTGTTTTTT
CDR3: CASSLRGQGLPGELFF